Shown below are 9 T cell receptor beta chains from a single sample sequenced in a study of blood T cell repertoires in COVID-19. Profiling relied on immunoSEQ multiplex PCR, and the TCRdb table lists in-frame clones only, not all of them. The profile shows 350,000 to 400,000 clones, around 88% of them singletons. Material: peripheral blood. The receptors derive from an older woman with COVID-19, enrolled during active disease.

This clone has a handful of counts. The chain couples TRBV7-8 to TRBJ2-7, with 7 bases that match TRBD1. Unmatched junction bases numbered 11, after V lost 4 bases and J lost 2 bases. Germline V gene sequence: CDR1 SGHVS, CDR2 FQNEAQ. The CDR3 is made up of 16 amino acids. The CDR3 reads CASSSPGTVGAYEQYF. As DNA, the CDR3 is TGTGCCAGCAGCTCCCCCGGGACAGTTGGGGCCTACGAGCAGTACTTC.

The J gene is TRBJ1-4, the V gene TRBV28; D is unresolved. Per the germline V gene, CDR1 is MDHEN and CDR2 is SYDVKM. This CDR3 region has 13 residues. V was cut by 4 bases and J by 8 bases, with 11 bases left in between. DNA of the CDR3: TGTGCCAGCAGTTCAACGGGGATGGAAAAACTGTTTTTT. This gives the protein CASSSTGMEKLFF.

The genes are TRBV20-1 and TRBJ1-3, with D possibly being TRBD1 (5 bases). The CDR3 totals 13 residues. In germline, CDR1 is DFQATT, CDR2 SNEGSKA (reference sequence). Trimming cost V 3 bases and J 4 bases, with 10 bases left between them. The CDR3 protein is CSASKGPGNTIYF. The CDR3 DNA follows: TGCAGTGCTAGTAAGGGGCCCGGAAACACCATATATTTT.

The chain couples TRBV3-1 (or the pseudogene TRBV3-2) to TRBJ2-3, with D possibly being TRBD2 (7 bases). This CDR3 has 17 amino acids. The V gene lost 2 bases and the J gene lost 4 bases, with 19 bases spanning the gap. Germline assignment: CDR1 LGHDT and CDR2 YNNKEL (reference sequence). CDR3 protein: CASSQTVSGGASDTQYF. CDR3 sequence (DNA): TGTGCCAGCAGCCAAACCGTCTCGGGGGGCGCGTCAGATACGCAGTATTTT.

CDR3 region: CASSTGLSSGNTIYF. CDR3 in DNA: TGTGCCAGCAGCACAGGCTTGAGCTCTGGAAACACCATATATTTT. This rearrangement joins TRBV5-4 to TRBJ1-3; D may be TRBD1 (5 bases). In germline, CDR1 is SGHNT, CDR2 YYREEE (reference sequence). This CDR3 is built from 15 residues. Trimming cost V 4 bases and J 0 bases, with 11 bases left between them.

The V gene is TRBV7-2, the J gene TRBJ1-4; tentative D call: TRBD1 (5 bases). CDR3 length: 14 amino acids. CDR1 is SGHTA, CDR2 FQGNSA, per germline. The germline V and J ends were trimmed by 1 base and 8 bases, with 11 bases remaining between them. CDR3 sequence reads: CASSLGGAYEKLFF. The CDR3 nucleotides read TGTGCCAGCAGCTTAGGGGGCGCATACGAAAAACTGTTTTTT.

This clone was counted between two and nine times. The chain uses TRBV7-9 and TRBJ1-6; TRBD1 agrees at 7 bases. The CDR3 contains 15 residues. Germline CDR1 and CDR2: SEHNR and FQNEAQ (reference sequence). V dropped 4 bases and J dropped 6; count of bases not matched to a gene: 6. This CDR3 reads CASSSEGTVNSPLHF. The DNA of the CDR3 is TGTGCCAGCAGCTCAGAGGGGACAGTTAATTCACCCCTCCACTTT.

The chain carries TRBV3-1 (or the pseudogene TRBV3-2) and TRBJ1-4; no firm D call. Germline assignment: CDR1 LGHDT and CDR2 YNNKEL (reference sequence). V shed 1 base and J shed 2 bases, with 11 bases lying between them. This CDR3 comprises 16 residues. The CDR3 nucleotides read TGTGCCAGCAGCCAAGCCTTACCCGGGACTAATGAAAAACTGTTTTTT. This gives the protein CASSQALPGTNEKLFF.

The gene calls are TRBV6-1 and TRBJ2-7; a possible D gene is TRBD1 (5 bases). This CDR3 is 15 amino acids long. V was cut by 3 bases and J by 7 bases, with 19 bases left in between. The germline gives CDR1 MNHNS, CDR2 SASEGT. The chain's CDR3 is CASSDQSGNIREQYF. The DNA for the CDR3 is TGTGCCAGCAGTGATCAGTCAGGGAATATACGAGAGCAGTACTTC.